The entry that follows covers one T cell receptor (beta chain) sequence. They ran version v3.0 of the immunoSEQ assay at survey level. The repertoire was sequenced with immunoSEQ multiplex PCR; TCRdb's copy has only in-frame clones and lacks some. The sample shows about 16,000 clones, roughly 90% of them seen only once. The CDR3 totals 14 residues. CDR1 and CDR2 from the germline V gene are SGHTA and FQGNSA. Trimming cost V 7 bases and J 0 bases; bases outside gene matches: 3. These data come from a study of long-term antiretroviral therapy in people with HIV. The sample in question was unsorted PBMCs, obtained 0.7 years before starting antiretroviral therapy. This sequence originates from a man in his fifties with HIV. This chain joins TRBV7-2 and TRBJ2-7; 10 positions agree with TRBD2. CDR3 residues: CASKLAGNSYEQYF. The CDR3 nucleotides read TGTGCCAGCAAACTAGCGGGGAACTCCTACGAGCAGTACTTC.